This T cell receptor beta chain was sequenced in a study of blood T cell repertoires in COVID-19. As for the study in general: Acute and convalescent COVID-19 samples came from the United States, Italy and Spain. T cells, B-cell-depleted T cells, or PBMCs provided the cDNA or gDNA that served as material.

This clone was observed many times. In the original workflow: Estimated nucleated cell counts came from reference gene primer amplification. Data came from immunoSEQ multiplex PCR; TCRdb stores just in-frame clones and leaves some out. V and J calls and clone size are given by that table; D and trimming were obtained from the DNA. The table shows about 120,000 clones, with over 60% occurring only once. The sequenced material came from peripheral blood. The sequence was obtained from a man aged 35 to 55 with active or convalescent COVID-19.

Here the CDR3 reads CASSVTGDQPQHF. The CDR3 nucleotides read TGTGCCAGCAGCGTCACAGGGGATCAGCCCCAGCATTTT. This sequence joins TRBV9 and TRBJ1-5, with 7 bases matching TRBD1. J was trimmed by 5 bases and V by 2 bases; bases with no gene match: 1. Per germline, CDR1 SGDLS and CDR2 YYNGEE. The CDR3 is made up of 13 amino acids. Full variable domain (rest looked up from reference TRBV9 and TRBJ1-5): DSGVTQTPKHLITATGQRVTLRCSPRSGDLSVYWYQQSLDQGLQFLIQYYNGEERAKGNILERFSAQQFPDLHSELNLSSLELGDSALYFCASSVTGDQPQHFGDGTRLSIL.